The rows below give T cell receptor beta chains drawn from one sample of a study of T cell repertoires in cytomegalovirus infection. TCRdb fed the reads into MiXCR, producing one record per CDR3 protein. The sample carries about 180,000 distinct CDR3 sequences, roughly 15% recorded once. Sequencing used CD8+ T cells from PBMCs. The receptors here all came from a human donor in good health (CMV status not recorded). Some clones in this sample may be carry-over from other donors' samples. CDR3s include the opening cysteine and the closing phenylalanine or tryptophan. The D gene is left open where the match is weak. For some rows the clone size is stated as once, few or many, or as a class when expanded; others skip it.

v_gene	j_gene	abundance	d_gene	CDR3nt	CDR3aa
TRBV7-9	TRBJ2-2	.	TRBD1	TGTGCCAGCAGCCCCAGGACAGGGGAGACCGGGGAGCTGTTTTTT	CASSPRTGETGELFF
TRBV6-2/TRBV6-3	TRBJ1-2	.	.	TGTGCCAGCTCTCCCCGACTGACTACCCCTAACTATGGCTACACCTTC	CASSPRLTTPNYGYTF
TRBV7-2	TRBJ2-7	few	.	TGTGCCAGCAGCCTCGGACGGATGGAGCAGTACTTC	CASSLGRMEQYF
TRBV6-2/TRBV6-3	TRBJ2-1	.	.	TGTGCCAGCAGCGCCCCGGTGGCCTCCTACAATGAGCAGTTCTTC	CASSAPVASYNEQFF
TRBV7-8	TRBJ2-5	few	.	TGTGCCAGCACTCCTGATGGAGGCCAAGAGACCCAGTACTTC	CASTPDGGQETQYF
TRBV6-2/TRBV6-3	TRBJ2-1	.	.	TGTGCCAGCAGTTACATTATGAAGGTTGAGATGCAGTTCTTC	CASSYIMKVEMQFF
TRBV4-2	TRBJ1-6	few	.	TGTGCCAGCAGCCAAGCCCCGGGACAAATAAATTCACCCCTCCACTTT	CASSQAPGQINSPLHF
TRBV7-3	TRBJ2-1	.	.	TGTGCCAGCAGCTCCCCTTTGGCTCAGTTCTTC	CASSSPLAQFF
TRBV29-1	TRBJ1-2	few	.	TGCAGCGTTGAAGATCAGACAGTTAGGGCCGTCTCTGGCTACACCTTC	CSVEDQTVRAVSGYTF
TRBV7-6	TRBJ1-6	medium-sized	.	TGTGCCAGCAGCTTAGATAATTCACCCCTCCACTTT	CASSLDNSPLHF
TRBV7-9	TRBJ2-2	.	.	TGTGCCAGCAGCTTAGTTTCACACCCGAGGACCGGGGAGCTGTTTTTT	CASSLVSHPRTGELFF
TRBV7-8	TRBJ2-5	.	TRBD2	TGTGCCAGCAGCTTAGGGACTAGCGGACCACAAGAGACCCAGTACTTC	CASSLGTSGPQETQYF
TRBV7-2	TRBJ1-5	few	.	TGTGCCAGCAGCGTCCGGGACTCGAGCAATCAGCCCCAGCATTTT	CASSVRDSSNQPQHF
TRBV4-1	TRBJ2-1	.	.	TGCGCCAGCAGCCAAGATGGGGTAGCATCCTACAATGAGCAGTTCTTC	CASSQDGVASYNEQFF
TRBV7-9	TRBJ2-1	many	TRBD1	TGTGCCAGCAGCTTAGCAACAGGGGGCTTGGATGAGCAGTTCTTC	CASSLATGGLDEQFF
TRBV4-3	TRBJ2-3	few	.	TGCGCCAGCAGCCAAGCCTTGACAGATACGCAGTATTTT	CASSQALTDTQYF
TRBV28	TRBJ2-1	few	TRBD1	TGTGCCAGCAGTCCCCTGTTAGGACAGGGCTCGAATGAGCAGTTCTTC	CASSPLLGQGSNEQFF
TRBV6-5	TRBJ1-1	.	TRBD1	TGTGCCAGCAGTTACTCAGGGACAGGCACTGAAGCTTTCTTT	CASSYSGTGTEAFF
TRBV12-3/TRBV12-4	TRBJ2-1	few	.	TGTGCCAGCAGTCCTTCGGAAAGAGCCTACAATGAGCAGTTCTTC	CASSPSERAYNEQFF
TRBV7-2	TRBJ2-2	.	TRBD2	TGTGCCAGCAGCTTAAATGGCGGGGGGGCCCTCACCGGGGAGCTGTTTTTT	CASSLNGGGALTGELFF
TRBV10-3	TRBJ1-4	few	.	TGTGCCATCAGTGCCTCGGGGCAGGGTATTGAAAAACTGTTTTTT	CAISASGQGIEKLFF
TRBV7-6	TRBJ2-1	many	.	TGTGCCAGCAGCTTAGCAGGGGGTGAGCAGTTCTTC	CASSLAGGEQFF
TRBV20-1	TRBJ2-1	few	.	TGCAGTGCTCCGGGGGATAGGTACGAGCAGTTCTTC	CSAPGDRYEQFF
TRBV11-2	TRBJ2-7	many	TRBD1	TGTGCCAGCAGCGACCGGGACAGAACCTACGAGCAGTACTTC	CASSDRDRTYEQYF
TRBV12-3/TRBV12-4	TRBJ1-2	.	.	TGTGCCAGCAGTTTTTGGGGGCTGGGACTCGGCTACACCTTC	CASSFWGLGLGYTF
TRBV28	TRBJ2-2	.	.	TGTGCCAGCAGTTCATTCAAGGATAGTACCGGGGAGCTGTTTTTT	CASSSFKDSTGELFF
TRBV5-8	TRBJ1-5	few	.	TGTGCCAGCAGCTTGGTACGGGAAAAAGGGAGCAATCAGCCCCAGCATTTT	CASSLVREKGSNQPQHF
TRBV27	TRBJ2-7	.	TRBD2	TGTGCCAGCAGTCCCTCGGCGGGGGGCTACTCCTACGAGCAGTACTTC	CASSPSAGGYSYEQYF
TRBV7-9	TRBJ1-1	.	.	TGTGCCAGCAGCTTAATAACAGGGAACACTGAAGCTTTCTTT	CASSLITGNTEAFF
TRBV3-1	TRBJ2-1	.	.	TGTGCCAGCAGCCAAGAGTACAGGACCTTAGACGCTGAGCAGTTCTTC	CASSQEYRTLDAEQFF
TRBV7-9	TRBJ1-1	.	.	TGTGCCAGCTGCCCCGGACAGTTAAACACTGAAGCTTTCTTT	CASCPGQLNTEAFF
TRBV25-1	TRBJ2-1	few	.	TGTGCCAGCAGTGAGCGACTGTCCAATGAGCAGTTCTTC	CASSERLSNEQFF
TRBV2	TRBJ1-4	few	.	TGTGCCAGCAGTGCCGGTGTGGTGACTAATGAAAAACTGTTTTTT	CASSAGVVTNEKLFF
TRBV28	TRBJ1-3	few	.	TGTGCCAGCAGTCAGTGGACTGGAAACACCATATATTTT	CASSQWTGNTIYF
TRBV7-9	TRBJ2-3	many	.	TGTGCCAGCAGCTCTACCCGGGGGTCTAGCACAGATACGCAGTATTTT	CASSSTRGSSTDTQYF
TRBV7-2	TRBJ2-3	.	TRBD2	TGTGCCAGCTCCACTAGCGGGGGGATAAAGGGAGATACGCAGTATTTT	CASSTSGGIKGDTQYF
TRBV19	TRBJ2-7	.	.	TGTGCCAGTTCCTTAGCGACTTTTTCCTACGAGCAGTACTTC	CASSLATFSYEQYF
TRBV12-3/TRBV12-4	TRBJ2-5	few	.	TGTGCCAGCACCACGGGGGCCAACTGGGCGGAGACCCAGTACTTC	CASTTGANWAETQYF
TRBV28	TRBJ1-2	.	.	TGTGCCAGCAGCCTTGGCCGAACCATCCTCTATGGCTACACCTTC	CASSLGRTILYGYTF
TRBV7-2	TRBJ2-3	many	.	TGTGCCAGCAGCTCCAGGGGATGGGGCACAGATACGCAGTATTTT	CASSSRGWGTDTQYF
TRBV7-9	TRBJ2-4	.	.	TGTGCCAGCAGCCCGGACAGCTGGCTTAACATTCAGTACTTC	CASSPDSWLNIQYF
TRBV7-9	TRBJ2-7	.	TRBD1	TGTGCCAGCAGCCCCCGGGACAGTGACTACGAGCAGTACTTC	CASSPRDSDYEQYF
TRBV6-6	TRBJ2-7	few	TRBD1	TGTGCCAGCAGTTGGCGGGCAGGGGGCGAGGACGAGCAGTACTTC	CASSWRAGGEDEQYF
TRBV5-6	TRBJ2-7	.	TRBD1	TGTGCCAGCAGCTTGGGGGACAGGGCATACGAGCAGTACTTC	CASSLGDRAYEQYF
TRBV5-1	TRBJ1-1	few	TRBD1	TGCGCCAGCAGCTCCGGCCAAACAGGGGAAAAAGCTTTCTTT	CASSSGQTGEKAFF
TRBV20-1	TRBJ2-3	.	TRBD2	TGCAGTGCTAGAGATACGGCTAGCGGGGGGGCATCACCAGATACGCAGTATTTT	CSARDTASGGASPDTQYF
TRBV12-3/TRBV12-4	TRBJ2-3	few	TRBD2	TGTGCCATCTACCGACTAGCGGGGGGAATGGATACGCAGTATTTT	CAIYRLAGGMDTQYF
TRBV10-2	TRBJ1-5	few	.	TGCGCCAGCAGGGAGGGCGGTCAGCCCCAGCATTTT	CASREGGQPQHF
TRBV7-8	TRBJ2-1	.	TRBD1	TGTGCCAGCAGCTTTTACAGGGGGCACGACAATGAGCAGTTCTTC	CASSFYRGHDNEQFF
TRBV4-1	TRBJ1-5	.	.	TGCGCCAGCAGCCTAAGCCGGGACGTCGGTCAGCCCCAGCATTTT	CASSLSRDVGQPQHF
TRBV6-5	TRBJ1-2	.	.	TGTGCCAGCAGTTACTCGAGGGGGGCTAACTATGGCTACACCTTC	CASSYSRGANYGYTF
TRBV6-6	TRBJ2-2	.	TRBD1	TGTGCCAGCACCCCGCAGGGGGTGGGCACCGGGGAGCTGTTTTTT	CASTPQGVGTGELFF
TRBV7-2	TRBJ2-3	.	.	TGTGCCAGCAGCTTAAGGGGACTCGCCACACTCCCAGATACGCAGTATTTT	CASSLRGLATLPDTQYF